This is a list of T cell receptor beta chains from one sample in a study of blood T cells in healthy people across ages. TCRdb reanalysed the 5' RACE reads using MiXCR and keeps one entry per CDR3 protein. The data hold about 1.6 million distinct CDR3 sequences, with 30% to 35% observed a single time. The specimen was blood. These receptor sequences come from a woman aged 25-40 years in good health. The CDR3 runs from the conserved cysteine through the conserved F or W. A D gene is named only where the DNA matches it firmly. Clone size is not always given. Where it is, it says once, few, many or a class for expanded clones.

v_call	clone_size	cdr3_length	d_call	j_call	cdr3_nt	cdr3_aa
TRBV29-1	many	13	-	TRBJ1-1	TGCAGCGTTTCGGGACTGGCGAACACTGAAGCTTTCTTT	CSVSGLANTEAFF
TRBV9	-	15	TRBD1	TRBJ1-4	TGTGCCAGCAGCGTGGGGACAGCAACTAATGAAAAACTGTTTTTT	CASSVGTATNEKLFF
TRBV2	-	15	TRBD1	TRBJ2-3	TGTGCCAGCAGCTGGGACAGAATTGTCCAAGATACGCAGTATTTT	CASSWDRIVQDTQYF
TRBV7-9	few	16	-	TRBJ2-1	TGTGCCAGCAGTCATAGTCGAACCCACAGGTTCAATGAGCAGTTCTTC	CASSHSRTHRFNEQFF
TRBV7-9	-	16	TRBD1	TRBJ2-1	TGTGCCAGCAGCCGGCCCGGGACAGGGTTTTTCGATGAGCAGTTCTTC	CASSRPGTGFFDEQFF
TRBV28	few	17	-	TRBJ2-1	TGTGCCAGCAGCCGAGGACACCGTCTGAGCTCCTACAATGAGCAGTTCTTC	CASSRGHRLSSYNEQFF
TRBV20-1	-	13	-	TRBJ1-2	TGCAGTGGAGGTGGAGGGAAGAACTATGGCTACACCTTC	CSGGGGKNYGYTF
TRBV7-6	many	15	-	TRBJ2-3	TGTGCCAGCAGCTTAGCGTTGGGGGCGGGGGATACGCAGTATTTT	CASSLALGAGDTQYF
TRBV20-1	once	15	-	TRBJ2-5	TGCAGTGCTAGTGCTAGCTGGGGAAACCCAGAGACCCAGTACTTC	CSASASWGNPETQYF
TRBV10-1	few	14	TRBD2	TRBJ2-3	TGCGCCAGCAGTGAGAAGGGACTAGCGGGATTTCAGTATTTT	CASSEKGLAGFQYF
TRBV9	-	18	TRBD2	TRBJ2-7	TGTGCCAGCAGCGAGAGGAGGGGGCGGACTAGCGACTCCTACGAGCAGTACTTC	CASSERRGRTSDSYEQYF
TRBV6-2/TRBV6-3	once	15	-	TRBJ2-7	TGTGCCAGCAGAACCACAGTCTTCGGCTCCTACGAGCAGTACTTC	CASRTTVFGSYEQYF
TRBV7-6	-	14	TRBD1	TRBJ2-1	TGTGCCAGCAGCTACCAGGGACAGTCAAATGAGCAGTTCTTC	CASSYQGQSNEQFF
TRBV6-1	few	13	-	TRBJ1-2	TGTGCCAGCAGCGCTCTACAGGGAAATGGCTACACCTTC	CASSALQGNGYTF
TRBV4-2	few	16	TRBD1	TRBJ1-2	TGTGCCAGCAGCCAAGGGGGCCAGACAGGGAACTATGGCTACACCTTC	CASSQGGQTGNYGYTF
TRBV20-1	-	15	TRBD2	TRBJ2-7	TGCAGTGCTAGAGACCCGCGGGAGGGAATCTACGAGCAGTACTTC	CSARDPREGIYEQYF
TRBV5-5	few	13	-	TRBJ1-2	TGTGCCAGCAGCTTCTCGGTTCGAGATGGCTACACCTTC	CASSFSVRDGYTF
TRBV20-1	-	14	-	TRBJ2-1	TGCAGTGCTACCCCGGGGCTCCTCTACAATGAGCAGTTCTTC	CSATPGLLYNEQFF
TRBV7-9	-	16	-	TRBJ2-1	TGTGCCAGCAGCTCCCCAAGCGAGGGAACGTACAATGAGCAGTTCTTC	CASSSPSEGTYNEQFF
TRBV28	-	13	-	TRBJ1-2	TGTGCCAGCAGTTTGCCGGCAGGGGTTGGCTACACCTTC	CASSLPAGVGYTF
TRBV20-1	-	14	-	TRBJ2-7	TGCAGTGCTAGCCTGGGGGGGCGCCTTTACGAGCAGTACTTC	CSASLGGRLYEQYF
TRBV6-1	few	12	TRBD2	TRBJ2-1	TGTGCCAGCAATTCTTTAGCGGGGGAGCAGTTCTTC	CASNSLAGEQFF
TRBV7-2	few	18	TRBD2	TRBJ2-1	TGTGCCAGCAGCTTTAGTAGTGGCGGGAGGTCGCGGTACAATGAGCAGTTCTTC	CASSFSSGGRSRYNEQFF
TRBV12-3/TRBV12-4	few	17	-	TRBJ1-2	TGTGCCAGCAGTTTAGCGCTCCAGGGGTACCCGTCGGATGGCTACACCTTC	CASSLALQGYPSDGYTF
TRBV5-1	-	16	-	TRBJ2-7	TGCGCCAGCAGCTTGGACAGGGGGGGATCTGGCTACGAGCAGTACTTC	CASSLDRGGSGYEQYF
TRBV20-1	few	19	TRBD2	TRBJ2-5	TGCAGTGCTAGAGATAGCCAGGACACTAGCGGGAGGGCTCGGGAGACCCAGTACTTC	CSARDSQDTSGRARETQYF
TRBV9	-	15	-	TRBJ1-6	TGTGCCAGCAGCGTAGTAGGTACGGGCCATTCACCCCTCCACTTT	CASSVVGTGHSPLHF
TRBV30	few	12	TRBD1	TRBJ2-7	TGTGCCTGGACAGGGGGCTCCTACGAGCAGTACTTC	CAWTGGSYEQYF
TRBV9	few	16	TRBD1	TRBJ1-2	TGTGCCAGCAGTGGTCCCTTGGTCCGGACAGGGTCAGGCTACACCTTC	CASSGPLVRTGSGYTF
TRBV24-1	-	14	TRBD1	TRBJ2-3	TGTGCCACCAGCCCGACAGGGTTCCCCGATACGCAGTATTTT	CATSPTGFPDTQYF
TRBV6-6	many	14	-	TRBJ2-7	TGTGCCAGCAGTGCGGGGGACAGATCCTACGAGCAGTACTTC	CASSAGDRSYEQYF
TRBV7-9	-	12	-	TRBJ1-2	TGTGCCAGCAGCGAGATGACCGGTGGCTACACCTTC	CASSEMTGGYTF
TRBV6-2/TRBV6-3	few	14	-	TRBJ2-1	TGTGCCAGTAGGGAGGAGGGGGGGGCTAATGAGCAGTTCTTC	CASREEGGANEQFF
TRBV20-1	once	14	TRBD1	TRBJ2-7	TGCAGTGCAGACGACAGGGCGAGCCCCTACGAGCAGTACTTC	CSADDRASPYEQYF
TRBV15	-	15	TRBD2	TRBJ2-5	TGTGCCACCAGCAGAGTCGGACTAGCTGGCGAGACCCAGTACTTC	CATSRVGLAGETQYF